This section outlines one T cell receptor beta chain sequence together with its context. Germline V CDR1 and CDR2: MNHEY, SMNVEV (reference sequence). V was pared by 1 base and J by 1 base, with 8 bases between. The CDR3 consists of 14 residues. The data derive from a study of blood T cell repertoires in COVID-19. In the study overall: Nucleic acid was either cDNA or gDNA, and it came from T cells, B-cell-depleted T cells, or PBMCs.

In the study's own analysis: Estimates of nucleated cell counts were drawn from the amplification of reference gene primers. The repertoire was sequenced with immunoSEQ multiplex PCR; TCRdb's copy has only in-frame clones and lacks some. V and J calls and clone size come straight from that table; D and trimming were deduced from the DNA. In the table there are 150,000 or so clones, 84% of which are singletons. This chain links TRBV27 with TRBJ2-7, with D perhaps TRBD1 (5 bases). The clonotype comes from a woman over 75 with acute or convalescent COVID-19. The sequencing input was peripheral blood. CDR3: CASSLLQGSYEQYF. The CDR3 DNA sequence: TGTGCCAGCAGTTTATTGCAGGGTTCCTACGAGCAGTACTTC.